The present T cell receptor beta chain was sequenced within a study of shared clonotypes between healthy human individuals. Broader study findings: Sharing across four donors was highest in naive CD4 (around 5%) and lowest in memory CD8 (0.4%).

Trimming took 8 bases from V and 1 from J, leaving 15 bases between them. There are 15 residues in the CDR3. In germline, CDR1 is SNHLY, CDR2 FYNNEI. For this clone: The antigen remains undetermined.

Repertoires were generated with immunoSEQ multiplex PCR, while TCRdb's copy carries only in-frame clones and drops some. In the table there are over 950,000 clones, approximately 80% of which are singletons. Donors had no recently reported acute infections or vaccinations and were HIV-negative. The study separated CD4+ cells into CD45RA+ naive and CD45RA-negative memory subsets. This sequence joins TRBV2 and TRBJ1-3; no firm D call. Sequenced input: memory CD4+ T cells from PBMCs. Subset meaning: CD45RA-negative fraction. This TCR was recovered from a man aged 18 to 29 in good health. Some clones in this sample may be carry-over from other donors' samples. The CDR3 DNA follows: TGTGCCAGCGACCGAGGAGGAGGGTCTGGAAACACCATATATTTT. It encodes CASDRGGGSGNTIYF. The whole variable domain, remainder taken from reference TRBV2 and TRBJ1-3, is EPEVTQTPSHQVTQMGQEVILRCVPISNHLYFYWYRQILGQKVEFLVSFYNNEISEKSEIFDDQFSVERPDGSNFTLKIRSTKLEDSAMYFCASDRGGGSGNTIYFGEGSWLTVV.